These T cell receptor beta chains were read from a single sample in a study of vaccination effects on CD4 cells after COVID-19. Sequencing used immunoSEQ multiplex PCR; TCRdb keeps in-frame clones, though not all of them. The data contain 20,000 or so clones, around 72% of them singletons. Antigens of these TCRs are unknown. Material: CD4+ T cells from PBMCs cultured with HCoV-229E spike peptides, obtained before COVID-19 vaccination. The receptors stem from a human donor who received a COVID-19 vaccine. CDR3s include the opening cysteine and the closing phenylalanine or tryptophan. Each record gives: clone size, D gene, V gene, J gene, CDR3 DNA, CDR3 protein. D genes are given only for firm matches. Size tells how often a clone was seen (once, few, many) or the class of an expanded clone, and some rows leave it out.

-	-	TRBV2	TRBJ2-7	TGTGCCAGCAGTGACGTAGGGCGGGCCGAGCAGTACTTC	CASSDVGRAEQYF
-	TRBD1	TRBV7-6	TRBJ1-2	TGTGCCAGCAGCTCCCAAGACAGGGGGCACTATGGCTACACCTTC	CASSSQDRGHYGYTF
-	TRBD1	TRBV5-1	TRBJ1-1	TGCGCCAGCAGCCCGCGGACAGGGGCGAACACTGAAGCTTTCTTT	CASSPRTGANTEAFF
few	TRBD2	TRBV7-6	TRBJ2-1	TGTGCCAGCAGCCCCCTTTCGGTAGCGGGGGGTCACAATGAGCAGTTCTTC	CASSPLSVAGGHNEQFF
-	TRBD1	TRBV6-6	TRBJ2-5	TGTGCCAGCACTAGGGGGCATTCTTCGGAGACCCAGTACTTC	CASTRGHSSETQYF
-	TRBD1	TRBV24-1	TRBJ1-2	TGTGCCACCAGTGATTTCGGCCAGGGGGCAGTGGGCTACACCTTC	CATSDFGQGAVGYTF
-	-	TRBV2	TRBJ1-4	TGTGCCAGCAGTGATGATCCGTTGAATGAAAAACTGTTTTTT	CASSDDPLNEKLFF
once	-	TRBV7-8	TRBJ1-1	TGTGCCAGCAGCTTAAGGAGTGGGGGGAACACTGAAGCTTTCTTT	CASSLRSGGNTEAFF
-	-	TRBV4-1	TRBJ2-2	TGCGCCAGCAGCCAAGACGGGGGCCCGAACACCGGGGAGCTGTTTTTT	CASSQDGGPNTGELFF
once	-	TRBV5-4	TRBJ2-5	TGTGCCAGCAGCCCCGAGGGGCCCCGAGAGACCCAGTACTTC	CASSPEGPRETQYF
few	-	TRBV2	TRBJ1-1	TGTGCCAGCAGTGAAGGGACAAGAGAAGCTTTCTTT	CASSEGTREAFF
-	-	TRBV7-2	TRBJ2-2	TGTGCCAGCAGCCGTAGCGGGAACACCGGGGAGCTGTTTTTT	CASSRSGNTGELFF
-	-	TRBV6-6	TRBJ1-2	TGTGCCAGCAGCCGGACAGCCGGCTACACCTTC	CASSRTAGYTF
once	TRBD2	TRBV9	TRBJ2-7	TGTGCCAGCAGCGAACAAACTAGCGTGAGCTCCTACGAGCAGTACTTC	CASSEQTSVSSYEQYF
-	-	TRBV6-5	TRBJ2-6	TGTGCCAGCAGCCCAGACGGCTCTGGGGCCAACGTCCTGACTTTC	CASSPDGSGANVLTF
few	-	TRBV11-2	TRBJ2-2	TGTGCCAGCAGCTTAGGATACACCGGGGAGCTGTTTTTT	CASSLGYTGELFF
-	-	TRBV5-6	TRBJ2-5	TGTGCCAGCAGCCGGACAGAGGGAGAGACCCAGTACTTC	CASSRTEGETQYF
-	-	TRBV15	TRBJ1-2	TGTGCCACCAGCAGGGTCCTTCTAGGACGCGACTATGGCTACACCTTC	CATSRVLLGRDYGYTF
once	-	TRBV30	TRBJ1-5	TGTGCCTGGACAGGGAATAGCAATCAGCCCCAGCATTTT	CAWTGNSNQPQHF
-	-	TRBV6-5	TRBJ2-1	TGTGCCAGCAGTTACTCGCCTAGGAACAATGAGCAGTTCTTC	CASSYSPRNNEQFF
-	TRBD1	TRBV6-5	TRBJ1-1	TGTGCCAGCAGTTCTAGGACAGGGGGCGCAACTGAAGCTTTCTTT	CASSSRTGGATEAFF
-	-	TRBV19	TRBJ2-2	TGTGCCAGTAGTATCCCAGCGTGGGAGAACACCGGGGAGCTGTTTTTT	CASSIPAWENTGELFF
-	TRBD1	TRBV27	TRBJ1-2	TGTGCCAGCACCGGAGACAGGGGCGGGCTCTATGGCTACACCTTC	CASTGDRGGLYGYTF
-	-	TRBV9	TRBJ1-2	TGTGTATCCCAGGAACAGCCTAACTATGGCTACACCTTC	CVSQEQPNYGYTF
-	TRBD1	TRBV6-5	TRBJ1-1	TGTGCCAGCAGTTACTCCTATACAGGGGACACTGAAGCTTTCTTT	CASSYSYTGDTEAFF
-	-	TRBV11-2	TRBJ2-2	TGTGCCAGCAGCCCTGGACAGTCAACCGGGGAGCTGTTTTTT	CASSPGQSTGELFF
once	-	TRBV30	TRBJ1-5	TGTGCCTGGGGACAGATCAATCAGCCCCAGCATTTT	CAWGQINQPQHF
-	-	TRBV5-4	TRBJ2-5	TGTGCCAGCAGCTTGGTAGGGGGAGAGACCCAGTACTTC	CASSLVGGETQYF
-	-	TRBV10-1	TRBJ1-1	TGCGCCAGCAGTTCTGACAAGAACACTGAAGCTTTCTTT	CASSSDKNTEAFF
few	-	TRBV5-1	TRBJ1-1	TGCGCCAGCAGCTTGGACAGGGTAGACACTGAAGCTTTCTTT	CASSLDRVDTEAFF
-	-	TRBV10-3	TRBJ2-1	TGTGCCATCCAAGGGACGTCGGAGAACAATGAGCAGTTCTTC	CAIQGTSENNEQFF
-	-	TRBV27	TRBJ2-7	TGTGCCAGCAGTTTGAGTCTCTCGACAGGCAAAGCGGGGCAGTACTTC	CASSLSLSTGKAGQYF
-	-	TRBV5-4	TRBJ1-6	TGTGCCAGCAGCGCGCCCGGGACTAATGGTTCACCCCTCCACTTT	CASSAPGTNGSPLHF
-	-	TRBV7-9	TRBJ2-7	TGTGCCAGCAGCTTACCAGGGGACTACGAGCAGTACTTC	CASSLPGDYEQYF
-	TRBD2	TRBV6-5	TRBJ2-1	TGTGCCAGCAGAGGACTAGGGGCCGATGAGCAGTTCTTC	CASRGLGADEQFF
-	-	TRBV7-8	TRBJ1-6	TGTGCCAGCAGCGCAGTTAATTCACCCCTCCACTTT	CASSAVNSPLHF
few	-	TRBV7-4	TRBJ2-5	TGTGCCAGCAGCTTAGATGGGGGATACATCCAAGAGACCCAGTACTTC	CASSLDGGYIQETQYF
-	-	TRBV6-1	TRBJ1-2	TGTGCCAGCAGGGAAACGCGGGCTCCGGACAGTTCTAACTATGGCTACACCTTC	CASRETRAPDSSNYGYTF
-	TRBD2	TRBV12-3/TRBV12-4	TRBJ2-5	TGTGCCAGCAGTCAGACTAGCGCCCAGGCCCAGTACTTC	CASSQTSAQAQYF
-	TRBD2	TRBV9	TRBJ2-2	TGTGCCAGCAGCGCCCTGGGACTAGCGGGAGCGAACACCGGGGAGCTGTTTTTT	CASSALGLAGANTGELFF
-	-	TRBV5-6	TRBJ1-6	TGTGCCAGCAGCCCCGGAGGATGGGGGGCCGAGGCACCCCTCCACTTT	CASSPGGWGAEAPLHF